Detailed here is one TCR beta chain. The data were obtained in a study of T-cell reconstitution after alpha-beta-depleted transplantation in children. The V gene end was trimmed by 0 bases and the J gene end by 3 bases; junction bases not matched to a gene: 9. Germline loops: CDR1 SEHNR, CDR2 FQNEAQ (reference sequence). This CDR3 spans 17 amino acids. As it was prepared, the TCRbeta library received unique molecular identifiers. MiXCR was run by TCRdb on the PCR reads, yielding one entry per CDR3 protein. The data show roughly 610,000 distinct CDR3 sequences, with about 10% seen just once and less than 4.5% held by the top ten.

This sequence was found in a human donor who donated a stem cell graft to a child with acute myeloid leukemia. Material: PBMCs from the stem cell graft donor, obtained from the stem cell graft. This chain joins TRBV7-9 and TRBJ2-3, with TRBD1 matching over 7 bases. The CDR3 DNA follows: TGTGCCAGCAGCTTAGCACGGGTCACAGGGGATACAGATACGCAGTATTTT. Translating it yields CASSLARVTGDTDTQYF.